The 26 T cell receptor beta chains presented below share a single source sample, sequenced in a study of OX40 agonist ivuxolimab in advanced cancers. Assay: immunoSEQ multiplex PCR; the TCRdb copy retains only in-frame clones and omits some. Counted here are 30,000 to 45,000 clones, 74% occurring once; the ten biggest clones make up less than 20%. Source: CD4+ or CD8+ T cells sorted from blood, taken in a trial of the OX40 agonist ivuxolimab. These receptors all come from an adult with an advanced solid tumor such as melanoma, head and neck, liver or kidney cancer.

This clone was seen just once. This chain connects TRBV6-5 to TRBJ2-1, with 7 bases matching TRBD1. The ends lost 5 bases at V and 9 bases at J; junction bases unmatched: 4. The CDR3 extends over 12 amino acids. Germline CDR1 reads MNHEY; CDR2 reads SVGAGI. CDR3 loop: CASSPGGGEQFF. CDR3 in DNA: TGTGCCAGCAGTCCAGGGGGTGGTGAGCAGTTCTTC.

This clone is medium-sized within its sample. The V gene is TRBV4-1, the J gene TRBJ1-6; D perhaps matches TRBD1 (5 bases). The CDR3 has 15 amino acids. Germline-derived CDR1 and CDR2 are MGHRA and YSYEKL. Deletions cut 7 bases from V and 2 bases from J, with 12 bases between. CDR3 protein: CASNPGGAYNSPLHF. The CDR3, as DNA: TGCGCCAGCAACCCGGGAGGGGCCTATAATTCACCCCTCCACTTT.

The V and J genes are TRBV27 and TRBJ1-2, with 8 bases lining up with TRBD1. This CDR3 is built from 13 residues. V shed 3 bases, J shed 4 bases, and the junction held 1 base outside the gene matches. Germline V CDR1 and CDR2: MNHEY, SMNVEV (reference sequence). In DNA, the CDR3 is TGTGCCAGCAGTTTGGGGACAGGCTATGGCTACACCTTC. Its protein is CASSLGTGYGYTF.

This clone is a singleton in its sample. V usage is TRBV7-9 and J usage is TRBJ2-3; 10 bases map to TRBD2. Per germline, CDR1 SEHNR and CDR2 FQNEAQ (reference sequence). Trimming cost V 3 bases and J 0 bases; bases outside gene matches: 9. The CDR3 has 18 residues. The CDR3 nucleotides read TGTGCCAGCAGCTTTACTAGCGGGGTCTACACTAGCACAGATACGCAGTATTTT. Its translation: CASSFTSGVYTSTDTQYF.

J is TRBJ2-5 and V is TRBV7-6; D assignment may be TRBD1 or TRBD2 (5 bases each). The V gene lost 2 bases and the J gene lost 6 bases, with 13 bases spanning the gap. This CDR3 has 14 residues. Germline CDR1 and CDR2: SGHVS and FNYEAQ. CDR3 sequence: CASSLPGTSKTQYF. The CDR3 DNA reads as TGTGCCAGCAGCTTACCCGGGACCTCTAAGACCCAGTACTTC.

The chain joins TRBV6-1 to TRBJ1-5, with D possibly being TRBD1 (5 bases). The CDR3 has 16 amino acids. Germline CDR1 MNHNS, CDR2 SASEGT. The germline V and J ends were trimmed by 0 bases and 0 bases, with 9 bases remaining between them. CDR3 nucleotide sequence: TGTGCCAGCAGTGAAGCCATGGGGGTTAGCAATCAGCCCCAGCATTTT. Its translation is CASSEAMGVSNQPQHF.

For the CDR3, the DNA is TGCGCCAGCAGCCAAGAAGGGACTAGCGGGGGGGCCGGGGAGCTGTTTTTT. This encodes CASSQEGTSGGAGELFF. The gene calls are TRBV4-1 and TRBJ2-2; 16 bases align to TRBD2. V was clipped by 0 bases and J by 6 bases; unmatched bases: 1. CDR1 is MGHRA and CDR2 is YSYEKL in the germline V gene. This CDR3 region has 17 residues.

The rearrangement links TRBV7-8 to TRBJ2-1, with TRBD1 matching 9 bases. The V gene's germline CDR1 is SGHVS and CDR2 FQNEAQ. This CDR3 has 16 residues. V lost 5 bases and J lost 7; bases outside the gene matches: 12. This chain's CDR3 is CASSVGAGQGLNEQFF. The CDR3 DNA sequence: TGTGCCAGCAGCGTCGGGGCTGGACAGGGGTTGAATGAGCAGTTCTTC. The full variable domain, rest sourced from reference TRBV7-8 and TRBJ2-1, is GAGVSQSPRYKVAKRGQDVALRCDPISGHVSLFWYQQALGQGPEFLTYFQNEAQLDKSGLPSDRFFAERPEGSVSTLKIQRTQQEDSAVYLCASSVGAGQGLNEQFFGPGTRLTVL.

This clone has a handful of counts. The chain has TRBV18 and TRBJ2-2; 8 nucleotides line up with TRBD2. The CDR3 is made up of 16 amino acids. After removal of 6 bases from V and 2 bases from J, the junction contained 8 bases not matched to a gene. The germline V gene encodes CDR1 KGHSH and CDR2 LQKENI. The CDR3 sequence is CASSLTAGANTGELFF. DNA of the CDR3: TGTGCCAGCTCCCTGACAGCGGGGGCCAACACCGGGGAGCTGTTTTTT.

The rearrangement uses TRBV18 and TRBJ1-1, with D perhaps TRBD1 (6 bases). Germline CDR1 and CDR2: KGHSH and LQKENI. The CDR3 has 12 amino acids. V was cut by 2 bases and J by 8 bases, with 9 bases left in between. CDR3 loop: CASSPSTGEAFF. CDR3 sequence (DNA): TGTGCCAGCTCACCATCCACAGGGGAAGCTTTCTTT.

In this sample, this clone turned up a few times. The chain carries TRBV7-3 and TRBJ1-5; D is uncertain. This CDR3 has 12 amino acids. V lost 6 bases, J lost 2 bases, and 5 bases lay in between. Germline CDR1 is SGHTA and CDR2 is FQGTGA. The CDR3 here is CASRGGNQPQHF. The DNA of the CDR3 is TGTGCCAGCAGGGGCGGCAATCAGCCCCAGCATTTT. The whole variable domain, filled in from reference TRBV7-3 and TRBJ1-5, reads GAGVSQTPSNKVTEKGKYVELRCDPISGHTALYWYRQSLGQGPEFLIYFQGTGAADDSGLPNDRFFAVRPEGSVSTLKIQRTERGDSAVYLCASRGGNQPQHFGDGTRLSIL.

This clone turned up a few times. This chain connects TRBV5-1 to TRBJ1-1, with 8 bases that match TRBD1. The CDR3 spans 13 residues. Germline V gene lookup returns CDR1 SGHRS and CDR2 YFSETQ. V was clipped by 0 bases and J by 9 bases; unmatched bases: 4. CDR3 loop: CASSLGDRGKAFF. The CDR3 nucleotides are TGCGCCAGCAGCTTGGGAGACAGGGGTAAAGCTTTCTTT.

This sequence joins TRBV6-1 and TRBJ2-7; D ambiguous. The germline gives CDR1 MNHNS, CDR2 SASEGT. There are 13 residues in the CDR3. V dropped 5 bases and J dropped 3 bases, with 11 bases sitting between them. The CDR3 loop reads CASSYLPVYEQYV. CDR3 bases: TGTGCCAGCAGTTATCTCCCCGTCTACGAGCAGTACGTC.

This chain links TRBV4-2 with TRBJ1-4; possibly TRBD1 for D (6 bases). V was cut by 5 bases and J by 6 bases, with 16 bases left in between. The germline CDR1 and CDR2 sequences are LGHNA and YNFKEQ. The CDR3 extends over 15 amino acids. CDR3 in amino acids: CASSLMGTKDEKLFF. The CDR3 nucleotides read TGTGCCAGCAGCTTAATGGGGACAAAAGATGAAAAACTGTTTTTT.

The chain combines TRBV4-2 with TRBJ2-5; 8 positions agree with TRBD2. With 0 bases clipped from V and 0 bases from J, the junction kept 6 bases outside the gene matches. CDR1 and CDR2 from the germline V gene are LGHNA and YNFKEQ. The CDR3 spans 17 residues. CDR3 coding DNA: TGTGCCAGCAGCCAAGATGGCCGGGGGGGGTACCAAGAGACCCAGTACTTC. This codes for CASSQDGRGGYQETQYF.

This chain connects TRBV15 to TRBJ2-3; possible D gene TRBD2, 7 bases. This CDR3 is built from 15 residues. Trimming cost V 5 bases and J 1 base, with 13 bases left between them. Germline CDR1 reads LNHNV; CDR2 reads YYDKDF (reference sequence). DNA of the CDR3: TGTGCCACCAGCTTAGGGGGGGGGCGCACAGATACGCAGTATTTT. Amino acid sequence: CATSLGGGRTDTQYF.

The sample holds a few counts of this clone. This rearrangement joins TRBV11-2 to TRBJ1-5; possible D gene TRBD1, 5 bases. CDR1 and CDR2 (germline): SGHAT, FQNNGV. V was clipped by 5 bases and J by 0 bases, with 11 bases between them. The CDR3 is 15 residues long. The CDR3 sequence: CASSAGLTSNQPQHF. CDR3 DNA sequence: TGTGCCAGCAGCGCGGGACTGACTAGCAATCAGCCCCAGCATTTT.

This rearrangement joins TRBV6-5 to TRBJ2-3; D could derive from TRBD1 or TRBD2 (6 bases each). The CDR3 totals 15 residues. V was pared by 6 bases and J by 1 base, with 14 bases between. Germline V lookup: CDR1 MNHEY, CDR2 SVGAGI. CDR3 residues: CASRPGGGRTDTQYF. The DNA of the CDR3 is TGTGCCAGCAGACCGGGTGGGGGGCGCACAGATACGCAGTATTTT.

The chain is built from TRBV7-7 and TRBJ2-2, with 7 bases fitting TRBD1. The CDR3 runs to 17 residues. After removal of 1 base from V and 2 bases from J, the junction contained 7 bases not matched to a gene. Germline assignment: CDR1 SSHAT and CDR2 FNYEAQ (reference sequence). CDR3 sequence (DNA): TGTGCCAGCAGCTTAGTCCCTCCAGGGGGAAACACCGGGGAGCTGTTTTTT. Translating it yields CASSLVPPGGNTGELFF.

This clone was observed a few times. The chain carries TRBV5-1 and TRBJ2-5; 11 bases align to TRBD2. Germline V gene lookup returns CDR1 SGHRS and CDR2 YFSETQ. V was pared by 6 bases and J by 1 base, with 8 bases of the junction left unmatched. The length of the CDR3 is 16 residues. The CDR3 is CASNQAGLAGQETQYF. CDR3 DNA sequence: TGCGCCAGCAACCAAGCCGGACTAGCGGGCCAAGAGACCCAGTACTTC.

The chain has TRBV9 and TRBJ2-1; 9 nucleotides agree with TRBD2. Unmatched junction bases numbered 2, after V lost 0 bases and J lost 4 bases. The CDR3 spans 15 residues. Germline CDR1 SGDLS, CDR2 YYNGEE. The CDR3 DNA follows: TGTGCCAGCAGCGTAGAAGCGGGGGGATACAATGAGCAGTTCTTC. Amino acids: CASSVEAGGYNEQFF.

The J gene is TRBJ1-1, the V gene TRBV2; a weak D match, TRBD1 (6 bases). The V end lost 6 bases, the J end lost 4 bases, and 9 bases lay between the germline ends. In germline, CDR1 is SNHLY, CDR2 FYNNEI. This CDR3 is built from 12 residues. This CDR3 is CASRTQGTEAFF. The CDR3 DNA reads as TGTGCCAGCAGAACACAGGGCACTGAAGCTTTCTTT.

The DNA for the CDR3 is TGTGCCAGCAGGCCCGGGGGCTGGAGGGAAACTGAAGCTTTCTTT. It is translated as CASRPGGWRETEAFF. The chain links TRBV28 to TRBJ1-1, with D possibly being TRBD1 (6 bases). The V and J ends lost 6 bases and 5 bases respectively, with 19 bases between them. This CDR3 is 15 amino acids long. Germline V CDR1 and CDR2: MDHEN, SYDVKM. Drawing the rest from reference TRBV28 and TRBJ1-1, the complete variable domain is DVKVTQSSRYLVKRTGEKVFLECVQDMDHENMFWYRQDPGLGLRLIYFSYDVKMKEKGDIPEGYSVSREKKERFSLILESASTNQTSMYLCASRPGGWRETEAFFGQGTRLTVV.

This CDR3 is CASSLGRDRRQETQYF. CDR3 in DNA: TGTGCCAGCTCACTGGGAAGGGACAGAAGACAAGAGACCCAGTACTTC. This chain connects TRBV18 to TRBJ2-5; 7 nucleotides align to TRBD1. The germline CDR1 and CDR2 sequences are KGHSH and LQKENI. The V and J ends lost 4 bases and 2 bases, in that order; junction bases with no gene match: 10. The CDR3 runs to 16 residues.

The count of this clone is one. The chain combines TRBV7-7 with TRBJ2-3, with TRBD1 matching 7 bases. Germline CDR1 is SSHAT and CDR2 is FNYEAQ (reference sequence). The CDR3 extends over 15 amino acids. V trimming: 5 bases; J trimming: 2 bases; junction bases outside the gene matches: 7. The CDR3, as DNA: TGTGCCAGCAGCCCCCGGGACAGCTTCACAGATACGCAGTATTTT. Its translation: CASSPRDSFTDTQYF.

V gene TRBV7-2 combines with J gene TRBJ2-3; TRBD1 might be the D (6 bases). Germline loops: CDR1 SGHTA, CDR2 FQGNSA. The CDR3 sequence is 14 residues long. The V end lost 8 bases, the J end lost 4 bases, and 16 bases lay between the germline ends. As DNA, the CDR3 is TGTGCCAGCTGGGGCAGGGGTCTACCAGATACGCAGTATTTT. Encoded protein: CASWGRGLPDTQYF.